The 5 T cell receptor beta chains below all came from one sample that was sequenced in a study of metastatic and nonmetastatic thyroid tumors. Patients were all untreated before their thyroid surgery. TCRdb re-called the PCR reads with MiXCR. The sample lists 70,000 or so clones, 13% to 15% occurring once. The specimen was blood. The receptors were gathered from a male donor with papillary thyroid cancer or a benign thyroid nodule (not recorded which). Some clones in this sample may be carry-over from other donors' samples.

This clone was counted ten times or more. J is TRBJ1-6 and V is TRBV20-1; TRBD1 agrees at 8 bases. Germline V gene data show CDR1 as DFQATT and CDR2 as SNEGSKA (reference sequence). V shed 6 bases, J shed 7 bases, and the junction held 8 bases outside the gene matches. The CDR3 is 14 residues long. The CDR3 sequence is CSADRVVLNSPLHF. The CDR3 nucleotides are TGCAGTGCGGACAGGGTAGTGCTGAATTCACCCCTCCACTTT.

This clone was detected a few times. A much larger clonotype is one base distant, so this may be a read error. This CDR3 is also generated by other DNA sequences in the sample. This chain joins TRBV10-3 and TRBJ2-5, with D unclear. V was cut by 6 bases and J by 8 bases, with 13 bases left in between. The germline V gene encodes CDR1 ENHRY and CDR2 SYGVKD. The CDR3 extends over 12 amino acids. CDR3 nucleotide sequence: TGTGCCATCAGATTACCCATCGGTACCCAGTACTTC. Protein: CAIRLPIGTQYF.

This clone was counted ten times or more. A read error may explain this, as a much larger clone is one base away. This specimen includes other DNA sequences encoding the same CDR3. The rearrangement joins TRBV20-1 to TRBJ2-5, with 8 nucleotides matching TRBD1. J was trimmed by 8 bases and V by 3 bases; bases with no gene match: 11. The CDR3 is 14 residues long. Germline V lookup: CDR1 DFQATT, CDR2 SNEGSKA (reference sequence). The CDR3 protein is CSARDPTGGVTQYF. CDR3 DNA sequence: TGCAGTGCTAGGGATCCCACAGGGGGAGTAACCCAGTACTTC.

This clone came up many times. A junction end diverges from the germline sequence, so it may reflect a read error. This sample also contains other DNA sequences that code for the same CDR3. This chain joins TRBV7-9 and TRBJ1-4; D is perhaps TRBD1 (5 bases). The V gene's germline CDR1 is SEHNR and CDR2 FQNEAQ (reference sequence). The CDR3 is 16 amino acids. The CDR3 spells CASRSQGGGTNEKLFF. CDR3 in DNA: TGTGCCAGCAGATCCCAGGGAGGAGGAACTAATGAAAAACTGTTTTTC.

This clone appeared many times. V gene TRBV4-3 combines with J gene TRBJ2-1, with D tentatively TRBD2 (6 bases). Trimming left V 6 bases short and J 7 bases short, with 22 bases between. In germline, CDR1 is LGHNA, CDR2 YSLEER. The CDR3 is 16 residues long. The CDR3 DNA reads as TGCGCCAGCAGACCCGAGCTGGAGGGCCATAAAAATGAGCAGTTCTTC. It codes for CASRPELEGHKNEQFF.